This TCR beta chain derives from a study of control samples from healthy donors and cancer patients. Produced via immunoSEQ multiplex PCR; TCRdb's table is partial and in-frame only. In the table there are roughly 58,000 clones, more than 70% of which are singletons. Germline CDR1 MNHNY, CDR2 SVGAGI (reference sequence). Trimming pared 4 bases from V and 3 bases from J, leaving 11 bases between. The CDR3 loop spans 14 amino acids. The receptor comes from a woman aged 55 to 70 with lung cancer. V gene TRBV6-6 combines with J gene TRBJ2-3; D tentatively reads TRBD1 or TRBD2 (5 bases each). Material for sequencing was PBMCs. Here the CDR3 reads CASSWARETDTQYF. Here the CDR3 DNA reads TGTGCCAGCAGTTGGGCCAGGGAGACAGATACGCAGTATTTT.